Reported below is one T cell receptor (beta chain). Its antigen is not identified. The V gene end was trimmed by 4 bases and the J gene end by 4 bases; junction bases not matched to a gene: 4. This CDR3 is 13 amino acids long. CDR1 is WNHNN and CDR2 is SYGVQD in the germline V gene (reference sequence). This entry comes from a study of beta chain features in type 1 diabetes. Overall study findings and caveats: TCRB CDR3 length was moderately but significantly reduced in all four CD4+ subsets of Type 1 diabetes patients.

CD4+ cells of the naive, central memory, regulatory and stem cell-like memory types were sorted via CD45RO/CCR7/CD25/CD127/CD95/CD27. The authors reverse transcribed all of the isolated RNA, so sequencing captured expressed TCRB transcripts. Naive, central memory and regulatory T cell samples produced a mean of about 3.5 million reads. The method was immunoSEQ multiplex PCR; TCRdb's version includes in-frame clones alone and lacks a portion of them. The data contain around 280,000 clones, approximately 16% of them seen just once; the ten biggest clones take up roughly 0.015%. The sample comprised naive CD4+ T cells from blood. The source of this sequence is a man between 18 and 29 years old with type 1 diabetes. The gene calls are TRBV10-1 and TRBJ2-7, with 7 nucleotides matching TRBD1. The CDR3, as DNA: TGCGCCAGCAGTGGACAGGGCCCTTACGAGCAGTACTTC. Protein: CASSGQGPYEQYF.